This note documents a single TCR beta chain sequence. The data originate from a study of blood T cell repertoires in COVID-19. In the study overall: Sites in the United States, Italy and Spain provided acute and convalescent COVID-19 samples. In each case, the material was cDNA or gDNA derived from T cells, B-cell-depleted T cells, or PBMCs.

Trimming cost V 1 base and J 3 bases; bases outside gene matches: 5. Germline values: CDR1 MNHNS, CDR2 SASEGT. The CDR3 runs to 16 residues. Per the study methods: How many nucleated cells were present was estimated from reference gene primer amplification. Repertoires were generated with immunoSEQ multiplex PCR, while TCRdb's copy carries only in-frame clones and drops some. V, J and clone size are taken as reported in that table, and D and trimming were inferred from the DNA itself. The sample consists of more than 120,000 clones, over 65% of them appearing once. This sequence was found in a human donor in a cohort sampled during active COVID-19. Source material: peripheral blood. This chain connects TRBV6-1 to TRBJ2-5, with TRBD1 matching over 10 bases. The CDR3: CASSEEAGTGEETQYF. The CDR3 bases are TGTGCCAGCAGTGAAGAAGCGGGGACAGGGGAAGAGACCCAGTACTTC.